These T cell receptor beta chains were read from a single sample in a study of cytomegalovirus exposure and HLA in healthy donors. Assay used: immunoSEQ multiplex PCR; TCRdb lists only in-frame clones, some missing. Of about 120,000 clones detected, approximately 86% appear once; the ten largest clones hold about 4%. Sequences were obtained from PBMCs. The receptor source for this set is a man aged 18 to 30 in good health and CMV-seropositive. Each CDR3 is given with its conserved first and last residue. D genes are given only for firm matches. Size is stated for part of the rows, as once, few or many counts, or as a class when the clone is expanded.

j_gene: TRBJ2-2; abundance: -; d_gene: TRBD2; v_gene: TRBV28; CDR3nt: TGTGCCAGCAGCCCTCCCCGGGGGGGCCGCACCGGGGAGCTGTTTTTT; CDR3aa: CASSPPRGGRTGELFF
j_gene: TRBJ1-1; abundance: -; d_gene: -; v_gene: TRBV10-2; CDR3nt: TGCGCCAGCATCCCTCCGGGAAACACTGAAGCTTTCTTT; CDR3aa: CASIPPGNTEAFF
j_gene: TRBJ1-3; abundance: few; d_gene: TRBD1; v_gene: TRBV4-2; CDR3nt: TGTGCCAGCAGCCAAGATGGGACAGGGGACACCATATATTTT; CDR3aa: CASSQDGTGDTIYF
j_gene: TRBJ2-7; abundance: -; d_gene: TRBD1; v_gene: TRBV27; CDR3nt: TGTGCCAGCAGTTTATCTTACAGGGGAGCGTACGAGCAGTACTTC; CDR3aa: CASSLSYRGAYEQYF
j_gene: TRBJ2-7; abundance: -; d_gene: -; v_gene: TRBV11-2; CDR3nt: TGTGCCAGCAGCATCAGACAGTCCTACGAGCAGTACTTC; CDR3aa: CASSIRQSYEQYF
j_gene: TRBJ2-7; abundance: -; d_gene: -; v_gene: TRBV5-5; CDR3nt: TGTGCCAGCAGCTTGCTGGGAGATAGGGATGCCTACGAGCAGTACTTC; CDR3aa: CASSLLGDRDAYEQYF
j_gene: TRBJ2-7; abundance: -; d_gene: -; v_gene: TRBV11-2; CDR3nt: TGTGCCAGCAGCTTAGATAGTAGCTCCTACGAGCAGTACTTC; CDR3aa: CASSLDSSSYEQYF
j_gene: TRBJ2-7; abundance: -; d_gene: -; v_gene: TRBV7-9; CDR3nt: TGTGCCAGCAGCTTAGGACAGGTACCCTACGAGCAGTACTTC; CDR3aa: CASSLGQVPYEQYF
j_gene: TRBJ1-5; abundance: few; d_gene: -; v_gene: TRBV18; CDR3nt: TGTGCCAGCTCACCTAGACAGCTAGAGCCCCAGCATTTT; CDR3aa: CASSPRQLEPQHF
j_gene: TRBJ2-5; abundance: -; d_gene: -; v_gene: TRBV27; CDR3nt: TGTGCCAGCAGTCCTGCTCAGGCAGGGCGTGGGGAGACCCAGTACTTC; CDR3aa: CASSPAQAGRGETQYF
j_gene: TRBJ1-5; abundance: -; d_gene: -; v_gene: TRBV2; CDR3nt: TGTGCCAGCAGAGAACCTGGCAATCAGCCCCAGCATTTT; CDR3aa: CASREPGNQPQHF
j_gene: TRBJ2-5; abundance: -; d_gene: TRBD1; v_gene: TRBV19; CDR3nt: TGTGCCAGTAGTATAGGGACAGGGGCCCGAGAGACCCAGTACTTC; CDR3aa: CASSIGTGARETQYF
j_gene: TRBJ2-7; abundance: -; d_gene: TRBD1; v_gene: TRBV19; CDR3nt: TGTGCCAGTAGATCCCGGGACAGGAGCTACGAGCAGTACTTC; CDR3aa: CASRSRDRSYEQYF
j_gene: TRBJ1-2; abundance: -; d_gene: -; v_gene: TRBV19; CDR3nt: TGTGCCACCTTAGGGGAAGAAGGTAACTATGGCTACACCTTC; CDR3aa: CATLGEEGNYGYTF
j_gene: TRBJ1-5; abundance: -; d_gene: -; v_gene: TRBV2; CDR3nt: TGTGCCAGCAGTTCCCAGGGATTCAGCAATCAGCCCCAGCATTTT; CDR3aa: CASSSQGFSNQPQHF
j_gene: TRBJ2-7; abundance: -; d_gene: -; v_gene: TRBV21-1; CDR3nt: TGTGCCGCAGACACAGGGGCTAGCTCCTACGAGCAGTACTTC; CDR3aa: CAADTGASSYEQYF
j_gene: TRBJ1-2; abundance: -; d_gene: TRBD1; v_gene: TRBV27; CDR3nt: TGTTCCACTCGGAGGACAGGGGGCGGAAGCTACACCTTC; CDR3aa: CSTRRTGGGSYTF
j_gene: TRBJ1-2; abundance: -; d_gene: -; v_gene: TRBV5-8; CDR3nt: TGTGCCAGCAGCTACAGGGTGTTTGGCTATGGCTACACCTTC; CDR3aa: CASSYRVFGYGYTF
j_gene: TRBJ1-5; abundance: few; d_gene: TRBD1; v_gene: TRBV4-2; CDR3nt: TGTGCCAGCAGCTTACGACAGGGGGCCCCTCAGCCCCAGCATTTT; CDR3aa: CASSLRQGAPQPQHF
j_gene: TRBJ2-1; abundance: -; d_gene: -; v_gene: TRBV5-1; CDR3nt: TGCGCCAGCAGCACTAGAGCGGTAAGCTCCTACAATGAGCAGTTCTTC; CDR3aa: CASSTRAVSSYNEQFF
j_gene: TRBJ2-1; abundance: -; d_gene: TRBD2; v_gene: TRBV29-1; CDR3nt: TGCAGCGTTGAAGATCTTGAGACTAGCGTCGATGAGCAGTTCTTC; CDR3aa: CSVEDLETSVDEQFF
j_gene: TRBJ1-5; abundance: -; d_gene: -; v_gene: TRBV27; CDR3nt: TGTGCCAGCAGTTCTTTGACGGGGGATCGACAGCCCCAGCATTTT; CDR3aa: CASSSLTGDRQPQHF
j_gene: TRBJ1-1; abundance: once; d_gene: TRBD1; v_gene: TRBV12-5; CDR3nt: TGTGCTAGTGGATCCTCCGGGACAGGGTCCACTGAAGCTTTCTTT; CDR3aa: CASGSSGTGSTEAFF
j_gene: TRBJ1-1; abundance: -; d_gene: -; v_gene: TRBV29-1; CDR3nt: TGCAGCGGCTTCCTGGACACCTACACTGAAGCTTTCTTT; CDR3aa: CSGFLDTYTEAFF